This TCR beta chain derives from a study of blood T cell repertoires in COVID-19. Turning to the study itself: PBMCs, B-cell-depleted T cells, or T cells provided the cDNA or gDNA that made up the material.

The ends lost 7 bases at V and 4 bases at J; junction bases unmatched: 2. This CDR3 region has 11 residues. Germline CDR1 GTSNPN, CDR2 SVGIG (reference sequence). The assay was immunoSEQ multiplex PCR, and TCRdb's table has in-frame clones only and misses some. The profile shows a few hundred thousand clones, roughly 90% of them singletons. The receptor was derived from a woman aged 25 to 39 who had recovered from COVID-19. The chain recombines TRBV30 with TRBJ2-5; 8 bases are a match to TRBD1. Sequenced sample: PBMCs or T cells enriched from blood (not recorded which). DNA of the CDR3: TGTGCCTTTGACAGGGGAGAGACCCAGTACTTC. This codes for CAFDRGETQYF.